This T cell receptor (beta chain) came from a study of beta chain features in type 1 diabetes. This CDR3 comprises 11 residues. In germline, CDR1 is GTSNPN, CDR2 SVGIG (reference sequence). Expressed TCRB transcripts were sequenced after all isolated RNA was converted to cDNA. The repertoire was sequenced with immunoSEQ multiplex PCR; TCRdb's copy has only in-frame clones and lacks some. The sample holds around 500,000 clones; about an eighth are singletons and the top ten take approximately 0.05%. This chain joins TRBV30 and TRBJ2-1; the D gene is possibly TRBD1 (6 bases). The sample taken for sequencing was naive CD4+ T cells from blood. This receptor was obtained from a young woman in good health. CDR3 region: CAHKGGFEQFF. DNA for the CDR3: TGTGCTCATAAAGGGGGTTTTGAGCAGTTCTTC.